This T cell receptor (beta chain) was observed in a study of response to subunit inactivated influenza vaccine. Study-level results: Each seasonal influenza vaccination, the authors suggested, recruits few new T cells.

TCRdb independently ran MiXCR on the RT-PCR reads; one entry per CDR3 protein. The sample contains under 800,000 distinct CDR3 sequences, 14% of which appear only once. Concerning this clonotype: Its antigen remains unknown.

V lost 5 bases, J lost 2 bases, and 4 bases stayed unmatched. Germline V gene data show CDR1 as SGHTA and CDR2 as FQGTGA. The CDR3 runs to 15 residues. Source: PBMCs from blood, taken around 14 days before vaccination. The receptor was isolated from a man aged 50 or older who received an inactivated influenza vaccine. V and J are TRBV7-3 and TRBJ2-1; 9 bases line up with TRBD2. CDR3 region: CASSPSSGAYNEQFF. The CDR3 DNA reads as TGTGCCAGCAGCCCTTCTAGCGGGGCCTACAATGAGCAGTTCTTC.